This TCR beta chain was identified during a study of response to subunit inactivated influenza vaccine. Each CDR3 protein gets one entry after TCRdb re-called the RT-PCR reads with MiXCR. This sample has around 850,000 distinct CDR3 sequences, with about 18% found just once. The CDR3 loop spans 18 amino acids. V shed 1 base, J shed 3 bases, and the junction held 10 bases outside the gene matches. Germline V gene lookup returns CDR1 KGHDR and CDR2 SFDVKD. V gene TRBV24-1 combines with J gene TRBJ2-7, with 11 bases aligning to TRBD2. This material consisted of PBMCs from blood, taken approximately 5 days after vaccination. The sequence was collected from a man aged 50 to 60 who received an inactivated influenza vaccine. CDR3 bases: TGTGCCACCAGTGATTTAGGGGTTACTAGCGGGAGAATCTACGAGCAGTACTTC. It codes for CATSDLGVTSGRIYEQYF.